This TCR beta chain was documented in a study of CD4 T cells in relation to SARS-CoV-2 and coronaviruses. The overall study: ViraFEST: approximately 10-day antigen culture of PBMCs, then TCR beta CDR3 sequencing. The negative reference was HIV-1 Nef peptide pool or peptide-free culture. Whole-study results and caveats: SARS-CoV-2-driven expansion was significantly weaker in crossreactive than monoreactive clones. About 64% of donors had memory CD4+ clonotypes crossrecognizing SARS-CoV-2 and common cold coronavirus spike.

V was trimmed by 5 bases and J by 5 bases, leaving 13 bases between them. Looked up from germline, CDR1 is SGHAT and CDR2 is FQDESV (reference sequence). CDR3 length: 13 residues. A word on this clone: Its antigen is not known.

CD4+ T cells from unexposed donors were obtained before the COVID-19 pandemic (2011-2018). CD4+ T cells were isolated from the cells after more than 8 days of culture. Here immunoSEQ multiplex PCR was the method, and the copy in TCRdb shows in-frame clones only, minus some. The table includes more than 20,000 clones, more than 60% detected once. The genes are TRBV11-1 and TRBJ2-7; weak D call: TRBD1 (6 bases). The sequenced sample was CD4+ T cells from PBMCs, cultured in vitro. The sequence was obtained from a human donor in good health. This CDR3 reads CASSMGQSDEQYF. The CDR3 DNA sequence: TGTGCCAGCAGCATGGGACAATCCGACGAGCAGTACTTC.